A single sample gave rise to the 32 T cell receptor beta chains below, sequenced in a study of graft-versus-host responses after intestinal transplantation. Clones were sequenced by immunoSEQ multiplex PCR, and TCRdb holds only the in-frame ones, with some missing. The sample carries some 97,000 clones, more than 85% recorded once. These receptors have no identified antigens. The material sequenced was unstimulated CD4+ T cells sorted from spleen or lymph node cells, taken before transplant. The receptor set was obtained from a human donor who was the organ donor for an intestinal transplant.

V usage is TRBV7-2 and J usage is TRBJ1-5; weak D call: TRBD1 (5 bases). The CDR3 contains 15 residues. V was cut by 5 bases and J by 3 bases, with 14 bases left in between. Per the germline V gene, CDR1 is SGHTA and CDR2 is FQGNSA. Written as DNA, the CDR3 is TGTGCCAGCAGCACAAACGGCAGGGACAATCAGCCCCAGCATTTT. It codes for CASSTNGRDNQPQHF.

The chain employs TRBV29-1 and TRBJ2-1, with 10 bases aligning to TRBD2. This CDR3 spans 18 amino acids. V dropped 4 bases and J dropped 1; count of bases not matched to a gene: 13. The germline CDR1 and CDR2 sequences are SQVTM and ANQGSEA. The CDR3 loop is CSVGAGGSGGVSYNEQFF. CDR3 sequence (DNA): TGCAGCGTTGGGGCTGGGGGGAGCGGGGGGGTGTCCTACAATGAGCAGTTCTTC.

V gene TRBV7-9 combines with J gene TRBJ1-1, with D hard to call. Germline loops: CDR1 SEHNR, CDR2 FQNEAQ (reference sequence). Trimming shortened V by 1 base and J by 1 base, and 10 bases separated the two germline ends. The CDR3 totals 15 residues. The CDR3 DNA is TGTGCCAGCAGCTTAGAAGGGCTCTCGAACACTGAAGCTTTCTTT. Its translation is CASSLEGLSNTEAFF.

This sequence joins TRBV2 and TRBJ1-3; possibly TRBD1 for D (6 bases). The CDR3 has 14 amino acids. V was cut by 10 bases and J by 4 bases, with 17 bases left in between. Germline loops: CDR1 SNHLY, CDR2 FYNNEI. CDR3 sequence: CANQQGNAGNTIYF. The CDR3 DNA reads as TGTGCCAATCAACAGGGTAATGCAGGAAACACCATATATTTT.

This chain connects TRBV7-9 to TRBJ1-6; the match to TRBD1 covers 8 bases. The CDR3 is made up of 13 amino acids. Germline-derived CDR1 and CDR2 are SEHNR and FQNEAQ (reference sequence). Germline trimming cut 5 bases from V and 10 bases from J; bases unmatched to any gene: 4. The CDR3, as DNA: TGTGCCAGCAGCATGACAGGGGAGTCACCCCTCCACTTT. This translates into CASSMTGESPLHF.

The CDR3 here is CASSPGGGVDEQYF. CDR3 DNA: TGTGCCAGCTCACCTGGAGGGGGGGTCGACGAGCAGTACTTC. V is TRBV18 and J is TRBJ2-7, with a weak D call TRBD2 (7 bases). CDR1 is KGHSH, CDR2 LQKENI, per germline. The CDR3 consists of 14 residues. The V gene lost 3 bases and the J gene lost 5 bases, with 14 bases spanning the gap.

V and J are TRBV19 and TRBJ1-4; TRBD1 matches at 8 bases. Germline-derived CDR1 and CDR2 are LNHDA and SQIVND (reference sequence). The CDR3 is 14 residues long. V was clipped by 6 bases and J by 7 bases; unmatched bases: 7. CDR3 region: CASRMTGVGEKLFF. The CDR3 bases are TGTGCCAGTAGGATGACAGGGGTAGGTGAAAAACTGTTTTTT.

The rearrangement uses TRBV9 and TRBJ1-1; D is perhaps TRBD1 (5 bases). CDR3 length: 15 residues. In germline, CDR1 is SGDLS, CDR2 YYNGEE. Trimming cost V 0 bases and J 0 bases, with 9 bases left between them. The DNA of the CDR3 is TGTGCCAGCAGCGTAGCTGGGGGGTTGAACACTGAAGCTTTCTTT. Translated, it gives CASSVAGGLNTEAFF.

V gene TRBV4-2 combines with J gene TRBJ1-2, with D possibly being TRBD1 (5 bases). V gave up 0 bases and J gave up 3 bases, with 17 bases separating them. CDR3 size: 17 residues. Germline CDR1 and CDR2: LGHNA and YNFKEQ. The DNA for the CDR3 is TGTGCCAGCAGCCAAGATTCCCTGGAACGGGGGGACTATGGCTACACCTTC. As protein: CASSQDSLERGDYGYTF.

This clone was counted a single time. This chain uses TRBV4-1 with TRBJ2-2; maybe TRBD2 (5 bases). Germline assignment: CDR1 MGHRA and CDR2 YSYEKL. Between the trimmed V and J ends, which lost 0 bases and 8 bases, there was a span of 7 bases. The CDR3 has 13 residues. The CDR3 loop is CASSQDRGGELFF. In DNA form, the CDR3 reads TGCGCCAGCAGCCAAGACCGGGGTGGGGAGCTGTTTTTT.

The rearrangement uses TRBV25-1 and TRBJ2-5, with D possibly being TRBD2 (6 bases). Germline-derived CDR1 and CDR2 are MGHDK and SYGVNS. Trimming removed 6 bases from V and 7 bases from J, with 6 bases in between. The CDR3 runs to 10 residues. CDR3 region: CASSGGTQYF. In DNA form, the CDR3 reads TGTGCCAGCAGCGGGGGGACCCAGTACTTC.

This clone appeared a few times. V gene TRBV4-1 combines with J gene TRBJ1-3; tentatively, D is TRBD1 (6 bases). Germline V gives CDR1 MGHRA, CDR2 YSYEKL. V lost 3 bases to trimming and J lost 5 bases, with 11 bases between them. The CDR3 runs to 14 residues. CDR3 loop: CASSHPGERNTIYF. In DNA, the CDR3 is TGCGCCAGCAGCCATCCAGGGGAGCGAAACACCATATATTTT.

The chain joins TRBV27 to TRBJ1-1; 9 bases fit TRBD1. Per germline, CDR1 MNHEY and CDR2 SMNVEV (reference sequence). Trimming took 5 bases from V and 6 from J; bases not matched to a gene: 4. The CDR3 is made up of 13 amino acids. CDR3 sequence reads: CASSGQGRAEAFF. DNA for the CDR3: TGTGCCAGCAGTGGACAGGGGCGGGCTGAAGCTTTCTTT.

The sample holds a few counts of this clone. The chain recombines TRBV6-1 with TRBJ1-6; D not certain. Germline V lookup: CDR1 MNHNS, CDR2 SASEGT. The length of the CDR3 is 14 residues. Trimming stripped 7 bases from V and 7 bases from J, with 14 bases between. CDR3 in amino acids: CASKLPEVNSPLHF. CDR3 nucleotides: TGTGCCAGCAAACTGCCCGAGGTGAATTCACCCCTCCACTTT.

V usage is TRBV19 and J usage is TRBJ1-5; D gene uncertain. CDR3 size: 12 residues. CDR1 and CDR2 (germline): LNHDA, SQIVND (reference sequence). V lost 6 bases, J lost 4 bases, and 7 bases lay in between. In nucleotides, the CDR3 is TGTGCCAGTAGAAAGATTAATCAGCCCCAGCATTTT. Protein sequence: CASRKINQPQHF.

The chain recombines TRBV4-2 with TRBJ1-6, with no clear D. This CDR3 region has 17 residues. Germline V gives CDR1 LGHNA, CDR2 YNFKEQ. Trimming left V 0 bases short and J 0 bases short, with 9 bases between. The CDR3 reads CASSQDRRSSYNSPLHF. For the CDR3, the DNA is TGTGCCAGCAGCCAAGATAGAAGGAGCTCCTATAATTCACCCCTCCACTTT.

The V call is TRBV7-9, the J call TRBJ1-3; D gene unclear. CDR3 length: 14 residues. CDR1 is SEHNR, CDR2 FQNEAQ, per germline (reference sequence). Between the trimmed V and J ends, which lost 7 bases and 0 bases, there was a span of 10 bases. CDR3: CASILLNSGNTIYF. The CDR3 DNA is TGTGCCAGCATCCTACTCAACTCTGGAAACACCATATATTTT.

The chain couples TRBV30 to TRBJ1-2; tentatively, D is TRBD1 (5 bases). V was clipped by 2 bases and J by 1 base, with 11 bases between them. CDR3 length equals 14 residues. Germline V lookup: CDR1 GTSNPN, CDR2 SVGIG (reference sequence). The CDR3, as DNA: TGTGCCTGGAGTTCCGGGGCCATTAACTATGGCTACACCTTC. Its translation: CAWSSGAINYGYTF.

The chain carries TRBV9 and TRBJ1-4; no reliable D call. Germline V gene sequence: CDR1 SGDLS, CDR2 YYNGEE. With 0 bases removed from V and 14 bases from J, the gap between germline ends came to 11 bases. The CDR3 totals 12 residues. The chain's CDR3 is CASSVANNRLFF. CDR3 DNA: TGTGCCAGCAGCGTAGCGAATAATAGGCTGTTTTTT.

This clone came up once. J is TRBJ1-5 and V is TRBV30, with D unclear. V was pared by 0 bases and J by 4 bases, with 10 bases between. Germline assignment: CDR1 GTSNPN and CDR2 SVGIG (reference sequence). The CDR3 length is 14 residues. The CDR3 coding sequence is TGTGCCTGGAGTGTAGGAGGGCGAAATCAGCCCCAGCATTTT. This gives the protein CAWSVGGRNQPQHF.

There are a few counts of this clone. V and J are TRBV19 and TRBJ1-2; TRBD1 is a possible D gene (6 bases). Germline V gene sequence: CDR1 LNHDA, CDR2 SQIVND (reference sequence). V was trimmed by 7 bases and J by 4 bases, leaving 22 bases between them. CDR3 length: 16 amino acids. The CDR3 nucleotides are TGTGCCAGTAACCCTACCGGGGGTAGGGGGTCCTATGGCTACACCTTC. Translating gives CASNPTGGRGSYGYTF.

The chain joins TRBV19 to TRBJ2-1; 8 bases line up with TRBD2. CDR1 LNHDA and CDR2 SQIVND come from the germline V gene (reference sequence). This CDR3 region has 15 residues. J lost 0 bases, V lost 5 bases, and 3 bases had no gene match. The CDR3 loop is CASSPTSGSYNEQFF. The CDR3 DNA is TGTGCCAGTAGTCCCACTAGCGGCTCCTACAATGAGCAGTTCTTC.

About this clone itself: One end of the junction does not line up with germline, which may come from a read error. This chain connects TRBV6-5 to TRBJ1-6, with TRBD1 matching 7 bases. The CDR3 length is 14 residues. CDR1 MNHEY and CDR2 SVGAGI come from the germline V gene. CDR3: CVSRPTGLGSPLHF. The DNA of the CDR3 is TGTGTCAGCAGACCGACAGGGCTCGGTTCACCCCTCCACTTT.

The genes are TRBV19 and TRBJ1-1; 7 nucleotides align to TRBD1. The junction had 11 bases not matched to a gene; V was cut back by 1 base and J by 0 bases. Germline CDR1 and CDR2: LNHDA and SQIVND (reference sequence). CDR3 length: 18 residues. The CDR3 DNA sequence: TGTGCCAGTAGTATAGTTCAAGGACAGGAATATATGAACACTGAAGCTTTCTTT. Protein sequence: CASSIVQGQEYMNTEAFF.

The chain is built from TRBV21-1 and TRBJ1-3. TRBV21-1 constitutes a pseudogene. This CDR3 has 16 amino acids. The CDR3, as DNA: TGTGCCAGCAGCACCGGGATAGGGGAGAGTGGAAACACCATATATTTT. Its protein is CASSTGIGESGNTIYF.

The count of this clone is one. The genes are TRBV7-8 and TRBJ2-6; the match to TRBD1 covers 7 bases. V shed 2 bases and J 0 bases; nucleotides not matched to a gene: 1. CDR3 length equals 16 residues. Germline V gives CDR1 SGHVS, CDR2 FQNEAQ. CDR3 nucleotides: TGTGCCAGCAGCTTACAGGGGGTCTCTGGGGCCAACGTCCTGACTTTC. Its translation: CASSLQGVSGANVLTF. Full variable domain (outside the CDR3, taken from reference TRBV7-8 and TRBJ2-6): GAGVSQSPRYKVAKRGQDVALRCDPISGHVSLFWYQQALGQGPEFLTYFQNEAQLDKSGLPSDRFFAERPEGSVSTLKIQRTQQEDSAVYLCASSLQGVSGANVLTFGAGSRLTVL.

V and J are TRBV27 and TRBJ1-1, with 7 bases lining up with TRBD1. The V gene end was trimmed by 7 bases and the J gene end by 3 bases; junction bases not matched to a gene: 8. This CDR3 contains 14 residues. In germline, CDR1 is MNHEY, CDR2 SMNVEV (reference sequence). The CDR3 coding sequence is TGTGCCAGCAACAAAACAGGGGTGGACACTGAAGCTTTCTTT. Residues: CASNKTGVDTEAFF.

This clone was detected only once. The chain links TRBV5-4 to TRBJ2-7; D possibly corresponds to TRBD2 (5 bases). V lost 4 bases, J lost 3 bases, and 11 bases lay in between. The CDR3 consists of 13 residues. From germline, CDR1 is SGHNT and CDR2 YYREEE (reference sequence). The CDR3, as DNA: TGTGCCAGCAGCCGCCCTGGAGGCTACGAGCAGTACTTC. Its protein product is CASSRPGGYEQYF.

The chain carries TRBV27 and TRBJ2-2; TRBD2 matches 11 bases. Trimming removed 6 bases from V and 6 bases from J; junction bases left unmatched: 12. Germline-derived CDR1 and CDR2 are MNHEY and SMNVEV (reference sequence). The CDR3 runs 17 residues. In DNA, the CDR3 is TGTGCCAGCAGCTCCCCGATTAGCGGGGGGGCCTCCGGGGAGCTGTTTTTT. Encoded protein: CASSSPISGGASGELFF.

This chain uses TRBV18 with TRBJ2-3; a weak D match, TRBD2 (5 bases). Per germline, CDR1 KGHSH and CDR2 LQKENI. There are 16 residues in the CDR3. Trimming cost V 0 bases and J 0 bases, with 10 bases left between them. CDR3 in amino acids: CASSPPSGSSTDTQYF. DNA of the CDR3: TGTGCCAGCTCACCACCGTCGGGGAGCAGCACAGATACGCAGTATTTT.

CDR3 nucleotide sequence: TGTGCCATCAGCCGCGGACAGTACAATGAGCAGTTCTTC. It specifies CAISRGQYNEQFF. This chain links TRBV10-3 with TRBJ2-1, with a tentative D call TRBD1 (6 bases). The CDR3 is made up of 13 amino acids. Germline CDR1 reads ENHRY; CDR2 reads SYGVKD. The V gene lost 6 bases and the J gene lost 4 bases, with 10 bases spanning the gap.

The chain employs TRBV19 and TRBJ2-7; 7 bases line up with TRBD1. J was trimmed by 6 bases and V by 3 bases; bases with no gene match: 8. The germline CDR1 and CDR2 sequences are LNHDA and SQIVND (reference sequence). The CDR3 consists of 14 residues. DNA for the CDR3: TGTGCCAGTAGTATGTCGGACAGGTCGAGCGAGCAGTACTTC. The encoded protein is CASSMSDRSSEQYF.